This entry lists 6 T cell receptor beta chains sequenced from one sample in a study of blood T cell repertoires in COVID-19. Here immunoSEQ multiplex PCR was the method, and the copy in TCRdb shows in-frame clones only, minus some. The data show 250,000 or so clones, with 75% to 90% seen just once and around 1.5% held by the top ten. Material: peripheral blood. The receptors were gathered from a woman in her thirties or forties who had recovered from COVID-19.

The chain carries TRBV27 and TRBJ1-5; D may be TRBD1 (6 bases). The CDR3 is made up of 14 amino acids. CDR1 is MNHEY and CDR2 is SMNVEV in the germline V gene (reference sequence). Trimming took 6 bases from V and 1 from J, leaving 10 bases between them. The DNA of the CDR3 is TGTGCCAGCAGCACAGGGTCGAGCAATCAGCCCCAGCATTTT. Protein sequence: CASSTGSSNQPQHF.

This CDR3 is CASSEDRAWAKNIQYF. The DNA for the CDR3 is TGTGCCAGCAGTGAGGACAGGGCCTGGGCCAAAAACATTCAGTACTTC. This chain uses TRBV2 with TRBJ2-4, with TRBD1 matching 8 bases. V shed 3 bases, J shed 1 base, and the junction held 5 bases outside the gene matches. The germline CDR1 and CDR2 sequences are SNHLY and FYNNEI. The CDR3 has 16 amino acids. The full variable domain, rest sourced from reference TRBV2 and TRBJ2-4, is EPEVTQTPSHQVTQMGQEVILRCVPISNHLYFYWYRQILGQKVEFLVSFYNNEISEKSEIFDDQFSVERPDGSNFTLKIRSTKLEDSAMYFCASSEDRAWAKNIQYFGAGTRLSVL.

V is TRBV7-8 and J is TRBJ1-2, with TRBD1 matching 7 bases. CDR3 size: 13 residues. The germline CDR1 and CDR2 sequences are SGHVS and FQNEAQ. The V and J ends lost 5 bases and 4 bases, in that order; junction bases with no gene match: 4. The CDR3 is CASSRQGGYGYTF. The CDR3 DNA is TGTGCCAGCAGCCGACAGGGTGGCTATGGCTACACCTTC.

The rearrangement uses TRBV5-1 and TRBJ1-2; tentative D call: TRBD1 (5 bases). V lost 3 bases, J lost 8 bases, and 17 bases lay in between. This CDR3 contains 14 residues. CDR1 is SGHRS and CDR2 is YFSETQ in the germline V gene. The CDR3 sequence: CASSYDGAPSGYTF. CDR3 DNA: TGCGCCAGCAGCTACGATGGGGCCCCGAGCGGCTACACCTTC. The full variable domain, rest sourced from reference TRBV5-1 and TRBJ1-2, is KAGVTQTPRYLIKTRGQQVTLSCSPISGHRSVSWYQQTPGQGLQFLFEYFSETQRNKGNFPGRFSGRQFSNSRSEMNVSTLELGDSALYLCASSYDGAPSGYTFGSGTRLTVV.

The sample holds a few counts of this clone. The chain is built from TRBV5-6 and TRBJ1-2; 9 bases are shared with TRBD1. This CDR3 contains 15 residues. Germline V gene sequence: CDR1 SGHDT, CDR2 YYEEEE. Trimming took 4 bases from V and 8 from J; bases not matched to a gene: 12. The DNA for the CDR3 is TGTGCCAGCAGCCTGTACCCCGGGACAGGGAAGGGCTACACCTTC. Protein sequence: CASSLYPGTGKGYTF.

The V gene is TRBV19, the J gene TRBJ1-2; the D gene is possibly TRBD1 (6 bases). CDR3 length equals 14 residues. The germline V and J ends were trimmed by 5 bases and 1 base, with 11 bases remaining between them. Germline values: CDR1 LNHDA, CDR2 SQIVND (reference sequence). This CDR3 is CASSATGINYGYTF. The CDR3, as DNA: TGTGCCAGTAGTGCGACAGGAATTAACTATGGCTACACCTTC.